This T cell receptor (beta chain) appears in the sequencing data of a study of T cells in Graves' hyperthyroidism and ophthalmopathy. General study results and limits: The blood repertoire included most of the expanded thyroid clonotypes above 0.001.

The patients, who ranged from 18 to 65 in age, presented with newly diagnosed hyperthyroidism lasting under 2 months. RNA transcripts yielded amplified TCR beta CDR3 regions. A set of HTBI primers served as the primers for a first-round RT-PCR of the TCR CDR3. A single record per CDR3 protein comes from TCRdb applying MiXCR to the multiplex PCR reads. The sample lists approximately 400,000 distinct CDR3 sequences; about 25% were seen once. This clonotype was picked up a small number of times. What it binds is unknown. After removal of 4 bases from V and 2 bases from J, the junction contained 7 bases not matched to a gene. Per the germline V gene, CDR1 is MNHEY and CDR2 is SMNVEV (reference sequence). The CDR3 sequence is 16 residues long.

Sequencing was carried out using blood. The V gene is TRBV27, the J gene TRBJ2-3; TRBD2 matches 9 bases. This sequence was found in a man aged 50-59 years with Graves' hyperthyroidism. The CDR3 DNA reads as TGTGCCAGCAGTTCCAGACTAGCGGAACTCACAGATACGCAGTATTTT. As protein: CASSSRLAELTDTQYF.